One and the same sample provided the 2 T cell receptor beta chains below, sequenced in a study of cytomegalovirus exposure and HLA in healthy donors. PCR amplification relied on 60 Vbeta primers (plus 13 Jbeta primers). TCRdb keeps only in-frame clones here, not all; method: immunoSEQ multiplex PCR. The repertoire holds roughly 150,000 clones, with almost 80% as singletons. Sequencing was carried out using PBMCs. The receptors here all came from a man younger than 40 in good health and CMV-seronegative.

In this sample, this clone turned up a few times. V is TRBV28 and J is TRBJ2-7; 12 bases map to TRBD2. Germline CDR1 and CDR2: MDHEN and SYDVKM. CDR3 length: 15 amino acids. The junction had 5 bases not matched to a gene; V was cut back by 5 bases and J by 3 bases. The DNA of the CDR3 is TGTGCCAGCAGTACCGGGACTAGCGGGCTCTACGAGCAGTACTTC. Protein: CASSTGTSGLYEQYF. Using reference TRBV28 and TRBJ2-7 for the parts outside the CDR3, the full variable domain is DVKVTQSSRYLVKRTGEKVFLECVQDMDHENMFWYRQDPGLGLRLIYFSYDVKMKEKGDIPEGYSVSREKKERFSLILESASTNQTSMYLCASSTGTSGLYEQYFGPGTRLTVT.

V is TRBV6-5 and J is TRBJ2-6; TRBD1 is a possible D gene (6 bases). The CDR3 length is 15 residues. Germline CDR1 reads MNHEY; CDR2 reads SVGAGI. The V and J ends lost 5 bases and 2 bases respectively, with 10 bases between them. The CDR3 DNA is TGTGCCAGCAGTCTGACAGGCCCTGGGGCCAACGTCCTGACTTTC. Amino acids: CASSLTGPGANVLTF.